The 30 T cell receptor beta chains listed next were all sequenced from one sample in a study of CD8+CD57+ T cells in acquired aplastic anemia. Patients selected for sequencing had displayed CD8+CD57+ cell expansion by flow cytometry. Genomic DNA served as template for TCR beta VDJ and CDR3 profiling. MiXCR, run by TCRdb on the reads, gives a single entry per CDR3 protein. The sample lists approximately 170,000 distinct CDR3 sequences, around half occurring once. The specimen was sorted CD4+, CD8+, or CD8+CD57+ T cells (not recorded which) from PBMCs. All receptors derive from a human donor with aplastic anemia.

This clonotype was detected many times. The V gene is TRBV6-1, the J gene TRBJ1-5; D is perhaps TRBD1 (5 bases). Deletions cut 8 bases from V and 6 bases from J, with 17 bases between. Germline V gene data show CDR1 as MNHNS and CDR2 as SASEGT. The CDR3 has 14 amino acids. The DNA for the CDR3 is TGTGCCAGCCAGCGGCAGGGTACGACTCAGCCCCAGCATTTT. It codes for CASQRQGTTQPQHF.

As DNA, the CDR3 is TGTGCCAGTAGTATTTCTGGGGCCCAATCACCCCTCCACTTT. Translated, it gives CASSISGAQSPLHF. The chain combines TRBV19 with TRBJ1-6; D perhaps matches TRBD1 (5 bases). The CDR3 totals 14 residues. The germline CDR1 and CDR2 sequences are LNHDA and SQIVND (reference sequence). The V end was cut by 3 bases, the J end by 10 bases, with 13 bases between.

V usage is TRBV11-2 and J usage is TRBJ2-5, with D hard to call. The CDR3 has 18 residues. V lost 3 bases, J lost 3 bases, and 23 bases lay in between. The germline CDR1 and CDR2 sequences are SGHAT and FQNNGV. CDR3 loop: CASSLFGRKTLREETQYF. DNA of the CDR3: TGTGCCAGCAGCTTGTTCGGAAGGAAGACACTCCGGGAAGAGACCCAGTACTTC.

This clonotype has ten or more counts. Being one base from a much bigger clone, this may be a read error. The genes are TRBV19 and TRBJ1-5; 7 bases are shared with TRBD1. CDR1 and CDR2 (germline): LNHDA, SQIVND (reference sequence). Unmatched junction bases numbered 4, after V lost 4 bases and J lost 7 bases. CDR3 length: 13 residues. The CDR3 sequence is CASSTDRVQPQHF. CDR3 in DNA: TGTGCCAGTAGTACCGACAGGGTCCAGCCCCAGCATTTT.

This clonotype came up many times. The chain is built from TRBV7-2 and TRBJ2-7, with 7 nucleotides matching TRBD1. CDR3 length: 14 amino acids. The junction had 9 bases not matched to a gene; V was cut back by 5 bases and J by 5 bases. Per germline, CDR1 SGHTA and CDR2 FQGNSA. The CDR3 DNA follows: TGTGCCAGCAGCCTCACCCGGACAGGCCACGAGCAGTACTTC. This sequence encodes CASSLTRTGHEQYF.

There are many counts of this clonotype. The rearrangement joins TRBV20-1 to TRBJ1-1, with D maybe TRBD1 (6 bases). Between the trimmed V and J ends, which lost 0 bases and 6 bases, there was a span of 8 bases. CDR3 length: 12 amino acids. The V gene's germline CDR1 is DFQATT and CDR2 SNEGSKA (reference sequence). The CDR3 reads CSARDGGPEAFF. The CDR3 DNA is TGCAGTGCTAGAGATGGGGGGCCTGAAGCTTTCTTT.

There are many counts of this clonotype. CDR3 sequence reads: CSAREHPAASNSPLHF. The CDR3 region has the DNA TGCAGTGCTAGAGAGCACCCGGCAGCCAGTAATTCACCCCTCCACTTT. The chain combines TRBV20-1 with TRBJ1-6; no definite D call. Germline V gives CDR1 DFQATT, CDR2 SNEGSKA (reference sequence). This CDR3 has 16 amino acids. V lost 0 bases and J 6 bases, leaving 15 bases between the germline ends.

J is TRBJ1-1 and V is TRBV20-1; D not resolved. V was trimmed by 0 bases and J by 0 bases, leaving 11 bases between them. The CDR3 covers 15 residues. In germline, CDR1 is DFQATT, CDR2 SNEGSKA (reference sequence). The CDR3 loop reads CSARDLASMNTEAFF. CDR3 sequence (DNA): TGCAGTGCTAGAGATCTGGCCAGTATGAACACTGAAGCTTTCTTT.

This clonotype was seen a few times. The genes are TRBV6-1 and TRBJ1-6, with 10 bases fitting TRBD1. Germline assignment: CDR1 MNHNS and CDR2 SASEGT. The CDR3 runs 15 residues. V lost 6 bases, J lost 9 bases, and 8 bases stayed unmatched. Here the CDR3 reads CASRPDRGQFSPLHF. CDR3 coding DNA: TGTGCCAGCAGACCCGACAGGGGGCAATTTTCACCCCTCCACTTT.

The rearrangement joins TRBV2 to TRBJ1-5, with TRBD1 matching 9 bases. The CDR3 covers 13 residues. Trimming at V came to 7 bases and at J to 6 bases, leaving 4 bases not matched to a gene. Germline CDR1 is SNHLY and CDR2 is FYNNEI. As DNA, the CDR3 is TGTGCCAGCAAGGGGACAGGGCGTCAGCCCCAGCATTTT. Amino acids: CASKGTGRQPQHF.

This clonotype has just a few counts. The rearrangement uses TRBV7-2 and TRBJ2-7, with 7 bases identical to TRBD2. The V gene's germline CDR1 is SGHTA and CDR2 FQGNSA. The V segment lost 2 bases and the J segment 2 bases; nucleotides outside the gene matches: 3. This CDR3 spans 14 amino acids. The CDR3 coding sequence is TGTGCCAGCAGCTTAAGCGGGACTACCTACGAGCAGTACTTC. Encoded protein: CASSLSGTTYEQYF.

The chain has TRBV25-1 and TRBJ1-2, with D perhaps TRBD1 (6 bases). V gave up 7 bases and J gave up 8 bases, with 17 bases separating them. The CDR3 covers 13 residues. Germline loops: CDR1 MGHDK, CDR2 SYGVNS. CDR3 DNA: TGTGCCAGCACTATGGGGGGGCCACAGGGCTACACCTTC. Translating gives CASTMGGPQGYTF.

CDR3 nucleotide sequence: TGTGCCAGTAGCCCCACTCGGGTGGGACTGTTTTTT. Translated: CASSPTRVGLFF. J is TRBJ1-4 and V is TRBV19, with D uncertain. Germline CDR1 LNHDA, CDR2 SQIVND (reference sequence). Trimming pared 6 bases from V and 13 bases from J, leaving 15 bases between. This CDR3 contains 12 residues.

This clonotype was recorded many times. This rearrangement joins TRBV18 to TRBJ2-7; D may be TRBD1 or TRBD2 (5 bases each). Trimming took 5 bases from V and 2 from J, leaving 16 bases between them. Germline V gene lookup returns CDR1 KGHSH and CDR2 LQKENI. This CDR3 contains 15 residues. CDR3 DNA: TGTGCCAGCTCAGATTCCGGGACCGCGACCTACGAGCAGTACTTC. As protein: CASSDSGTATYEQYF.

V and J are TRBV29-1 and TRBJ1-1; D not certain. The CDR3 has 12 amino acids. The V gene's germline CDR1 is SQVTM and CDR2 ANQGSEA. The CDR3 region is CSAAEMNTEAFF. Here the CDR3 DNA reads TGCAGTGCTGCGGAAATGAACACTGAAGCTTTCTTT.

This clonotype was counted a single time. A much larger clone differs from this one at a single base, so this may be a read error. This chain joins TRBV2 and TRBJ2-7; the D is unclear. Germline-derived CDR1 and CDR2 are SNHLY and FYNNEI. Between the trimmed V and J ends, which lost 3 bases and 1 base, there was a span of 4 bases. There are 12 residues in the CDR3. CDR3 coding DNA: TGTGCCAGCAGTGAGCGATCCTACGAGCAGTACGTC. Protein product: CASSERSYEQYV.

This clonotype was found once. The chain employs TRBV7-2 and TRBJ2-7; D gene unclear. Per germline, CDR1 SGHTA and CDR2 FQGNSA. This CDR3 is 14 amino acids long. V lost 1 base and J 3 bases, leaving 10 bases between the germline ends. This CDR3 reads CASSLDGRFYEQYV. The CDR3 nucleotides read TGTGCCAGCAGCTTAGACGGCAGGTTCTACGAGCAGTACGTC.

The chain has TRBV20-1 and TRBJ2-7; D may match TRBD1 or TRBD2 (5 bases each). CDR1 is DFQATT, CDR2 SNEGSKA, per germline (reference sequence). V was cut by 6 bases and J by 2 bases, with 11 bases left in between. The CDR3 runs to 12 residues. The CDR3: CSAEGRTYEQYF. As DNA, the CDR3 is TGCAGTGCAGAGGGACGTACCTACGAGCAGTACTTC.

V gene TRBV9 combines with J gene TRBJ2-2, with 11 bases that match TRBD2. V was clipped by 0 bases and J by 5 bases; unmatched bases: 3. This CDR3 comprises 16 residues. Looked up from germline, CDR1 is SGDLS and CDR2 is YYNGEE. This CDR3 reads CASSVVTSGKTGELFF. In nucleotides, the CDR3 is TGTGCCAGCAGCGTAGTGACTAGCGGGAAAACCGGGGAGCTGTTTTTT. Full variable domain (rest looked up from reference TRBV9 and TRBJ2-2): DSGVTQTPKHLITATGQRVTLRCSPRSGDLSVYWYQQSLDQGLQFLIQYYNGEERAKGNILERFSAQQFPDLHSELNLSSLELGDSALYFCASSVVTSGKTGELFFGEGSRLTVL.

This chain links TRBV19 with TRBJ1-2; possible D gene TRBD1, 6 bases. The V gene lost 4 bases and the J gene lost 5 bases, with 11 bases spanning the gap. Germline CDR1 is LNHDA and CDR2 is SQIVND (reference sequence). This CDR3 is 13 amino acids long. DNA of the CDR3: TGTGCCAGTAGTAATGACAGGCTATATGGCTACACCTTC. Translating gives CASSNDRLYGYTF.

The genes are TRBV11-3 and TRBJ2-5, with D unclear. This CDR3 is built from 14 residues. Germline loops: CDR1 SGHNT, CDR2 YENEEA. V was cut by 6 bases and J by 5 bases, with 16 bases left in between. CDR3 DNA sequence: TGTGCCAGCAGTTCGGGTCCAACCGGGGAGACCCAGTACTTC. Its protein product is CASSSGPTGETQYF.

This rearrangement joins TRBV25-1 to TRBJ2-5, with 7 nucleotides matching TRBD1. CDR3 length equals 13 residues. The junction had 5 bases not matched to a gene; V was cut back by 8 bases and J by 2 bases. The germline V gene has CDR1 MGHDK and CDR2 SYGVNS. CDR3 residues: CASGRDRQETQYF. The DNA of the CDR3 is TGTGCCAGCGGACGGGACAGACAAGAGACCCAGTACTTC.

The genes are TRBV5-6 and TRBJ1-2; maybe TRBD1 (6 bases). Trimming pared 3 bases from V and 7 bases from J, leaving 19 bases between. Germline lookup yields CDR1 SGHDT and CDR2 YYEEEE. The CDR3 totals 15 residues. This CDR3 reads CASSSPGGRVGGYTF. The CDR3 nucleotides read TGTGCCAGCAGCTCCCCGGGGGGCAGGGTGGGTGGCTACACCTTC.

This clonotype was seen repeatedly, ten times or more. The chain recombines TRBV9 with TRBJ2-3; D unresolved. The CDR3 loop spans 12 amino acids. V was shortened by 3 bases and J by 5 bases, with 7 bases between the two germline ends. Germline CDR1 SGDLS, CDR2 YYNGEE. This chain's CDR3 is CASSAHKDTQYF. CDR3 sequence (DNA): TGTGCCAGCAGCGCGCACAAAGATACGCAGTATTTT.

A word on this clonotype: Here the CDR3 omits its conserved ending phenylalanine or tryptophan, so a read error is the likely source. J is TRBJ2-1 and V is TRBV11-1; TRBD2 might be the D (5 bases). There are 17 residues in the CDR3. The V gene's germline CDR1 is SGHAT and CDR2 FQDESV (reference sequence). CDR3: CASSLAERLSSYNEQFL. CDR3 DNA sequence: TGTGCCAGCAGCTTAGCCGAGCGGTTAAGCTCCTATAATGAGCAGTTCCTC.

The chain recombines TRBV15 with TRBJ2-5; no reliable D call. CDR1 is LNHNV and CDR2 is YYDKDF in the germline V gene (reference sequence). Trimming removed 7 bases from V and 6 bases from J, with 15 bases in between. The CDR3 consists of 13 residues. As DNA, the CDR3 is TGTGCCACCACGGCCGCAAGTTTTCAGACCCAGTACTTC. It specifies CATTAASFQTQYF.

The chain recombines TRBV5-1 with TRBJ2-7; the D gene is possibly TRBD1 (6 bases). The ends were cut back, 3 bases at V and 4 bases at J, with 14 bases in the middle. The CDR3 loop spans 14 amino acids. Germline CDR1 and CDR2: SGHRS and YFSETQ. CDR3 coding DNA: TGCGCCAGCAGCTCCCGGGACAATGAGTACGAGCAGTACTTC. Translation gives CASSSRDNEYEQYF.

V and J are TRBV6-5 and TRBJ1-2; TRBD1 matches 7 bases. Germline CDR1 reads MNHEY; CDR2 reads SVGAGI. The CDR3 contains 14 residues. V lost 2 bases and J lost 2; bases outside the gene matches: 2. The CDR3 reads CASSYAGQNYGYTF. The CDR3 DNA reads TGTGCCAGCAGTTACGCGGGACAGAACTATGGCTACACCTTC.

The chain uses TRBV5-1 and TRBJ2-5, with D tentatively TRBD1 (5 bases). This CDR3 region has 14 residues. V was cut by 0 bases and J by 0 bases, with 6 bases left in between. From germline, CDR1 is SGHRS and CDR2 YFSETQ. The CDR3 reads CASSLGQYQETQYF. In DNA form, the CDR3 reads TGCGCCAGCAGCTTGGGACAGTACCAAGAGACCCAGTACTTC.

The V and J genes are TRBV25-1 and TRBJ2-1; 10 bases match TRBD1. There are 14 residues in the CDR3. Germline V gene sequence: CDR1 MGHDK, CDR2 SYGVNS. V lost 7 bases, J lost 6 bases, and 6 bases stayed unmatched. The CDR3 here is CASTDRGQVNEQFF. In DNA form, the CDR3 reads TGTGCCAGCACCGACAGGGGGCAAGTCAATGAGCAGTTCTTC.